Listed here are 13 T cell receptor beta chains from one sample, sequenced in a study of blood T cell repertoires in COVID-19. Profiling relied on immunoSEQ multiplex PCR, and the TCRdb table lists in-frame clones only, not all of them. Of 130,000 to 150,000 clones listed, around 81% were seen once; the top ten hold more than 6.5%. Specimen: peripheral blood. The receptors stem from a human donor in a cohort sampled during active COVID-19.

In its sample, this clone was seen once. The rearrangement joins TRBV28 to TRBJ1-2; D may be TRBD1 (5 bases). The germline CDR1 and CDR2 sequences are MDHEN and SYDVKM. There are 14 residues in the CDR3. Trimming removed 1 base at V and 5 bases at J, with 11 bases between. The CDR3 bases are TGTGCCAGCAGTTTATCCGATTCAGGGTATGGCTACACCTTC. This codes for CASSLSDSGYGYTF.

This clone was detected a few times. The V gene is TRBV6-2 or TRBV6-3, the J gene TRBJ1-1, with D possibly being TRBD1 (5 bases). CDR3 length: 15 amino acids. Trimming removed 0 bases from V and 10 bases from J, with 18 bases in between. Germline values: CDR1 MNHEY, CDR2 SVGEGT. CDR3 DNA sequence: TGTGCCAGCAGTTACTCGATAACCGGCGGGGGAATAGCTTTCTTT. Encoded protein: CASSYSITGGGIAFF.

The rearrangement uses TRBV29-1 and TRBJ2-1; D is ambiguous. The V end was cut by 2 bases, the J end by 6 bases, with 8 bases between. Germline V gene sequence: CDR1 SQVTM, CDR2 ANQGSEA. The CDR3 covers 12 residues. Here the CDR3 reads CSVEKHVNEQFF. The CDR3 bases are TGCAGCGTTGAAAAACATGTCAATGAGCAGTTCTTC.

The J gene is TRBJ1-6, the V gene TRBV18; D not certain. V lost 5 bases and J lost 5, with 10 bases in between. Germline lookup yields CDR1 KGHSH and CDR2 LQKENI. The CDR3 sequence is 14 residues long. Here the CDR3 DNA reads TGTGCCAGCTCAAGACTTGAGAATAATTCACCCCTCCACTTT. Translated: CASSRLENNSPLHF.

The chain carries TRBV5-1 and TRBJ2-6, with 8 bases identical to TRBD1. The CDR3 is 16 residues long. The V segment lost 4 bases and the J segment 1 base; nucleotides outside the gene matches: 4. Germline V gives CDR1 SGHRS, CDR2 YFSETQ. The CDR3 sequence is CASSVGQGSGANVLTF. Here the CDR3 DNA reads TGCGCCAGCAGCGTAGGACAGGGATCTGGGGCCAACGTCCTGACTTTC.

The genes are TRBV19 and TRBJ2-5; D is undetermined. V lost 5 bases and J 4 bases, leaving 14 bases between the germline ends. Germline-derived CDR1 and CDR2 are LNHDA and SQIVND (reference sequence). CDR3 size: 14 residues. CDR3 in amino acids: CASSSTWAGETQYF. The CDR3 coding sequence is TGTGCCAGTAGTTCCACATGGGCCGGAGAGACCCAGTACTTC.

This sequence joins TRBV29-1 and TRBJ2-7; D perhaps matches TRBD1 (6 bases). CDR1 is SQVTM and CDR2 is ANQGSEA in the germline V gene. V lost 4 bases, J lost 3 bases, and 7 bases lay in between. The CDR3 is 11 amino acids. The CDR3 sequence is CSVGDNYEQYF. The DNA for the CDR3 is TGCAGCGTTGGGGACAACTACGAGCAGTACTTC.

The chain couples TRBV7-8 to TRBJ2-5; 9 nucleotides match TRBD2. This CDR3 comprises 17 residues. V was pared by 10 bases and J by 2 bases, with 17 bases of the junction left unmatched. CDR1 and CDR2 (germline): SGHVS, FQNEAQ. DNA of the CDR3: TGTGCCACCCTCCCGGCAGGGACTAGCATCAAACAAGAGACCCAGTACTTC. As protein: CATLPAGTSIKQETQYF. Variable domain in full (rest from reference TRBV7-8 and TRBJ2-5): GAGVSQSPRYKVAKRGQDVALRCDPISGHVSLFWYQQALGQGPEFLTYFQNEAQLDKSGLPSDRFFAERPEGSVSTLKIQRTQQEDSAVYLCATLPAGTSIKQETQYFGPGTRLLVL.

The rearrangement joins TRBV7-8 to TRBJ2-3; TRBD2 matches 15 bases. Per the germline V gene, CDR1 is SGHVS and CDR2 is FQNEAQ. V dropped 4 bases and J dropped 2; count of bases not matched to a gene: 7. The CDR3 has 18 amino acids. The DNA for the CDR3 is TGTGCCAGCAGCTCAAGGACTAGCGGGAGGGCCGACACAGATACGCAGTATTTT. It translates to CASSSRTSGRADTDTQYF.

CDR3 nucleotides: TGTGCCAGCAGCCCTCCCGGGGCGGGAGCGACGGACGAGCAGTACTTC. Encoded protein: CASSPPGAGATDEQYF. V is TRBV7-9 and J is TRBJ2-7, with 7 bases lining up with TRBD2. The ends lost 5 bases at V and 5 bases at J; junction bases unmatched: 15. The CDR3 has 16 amino acids. CDR1 is SEHNR and CDR2 is FQNEAQ in the germline V gene (reference sequence). The variable domain in full, with the rest retrieved from reference TRBV7-9 and TRBJ2-7, is DTGVSQNPRHKITKRGQNVTFRCDPISEHNRLYWYRQTLGQGPEFLTYFQNEAQLEKSRLLSDRFSAERPKGSFSTLEIQRTEQGDSAMYLCASSPPGAGATDEQYFGPGTRLTVT.

V gene TRBV29-1 combines with J gene TRBJ1-2; D is unresolved. V lost 2 bases, J lost 1 base, and 14 bases lay in between. The length of the CDR3 is 15 residues. Germline CDR1 is SQVTM and CDR2 is ANQGSEA. The CDR3 is CSVESRSPGNYGYTF. CDR3 sequence (DNA): TGCAGCGTTGAATCGCGGAGCCCCGGTAACTATGGCTACACCTTC.

There are a few counts of this clone. The V call is TRBV5-1, the J call TRBJ2-5, with 7 bases that match TRBD2. Losses at the gene ends were 6 bases for V and 5 bases for J; bases not matched to a gene: 10. CDR1 is SGHRS, CDR2 YFSETQ, per germline. The CDR3 spans 14 residues. CDR3 nucleotide sequence: TGCGCCAGCAATCGAGTCGCCGGGGGGGAGACCCAGTACTTC. It specifies CASNRVAGGETQYF.

The rearrangement uses TRBV9 and TRBJ2-1; TRBD2 matches at 13 bases. The CDR3 consists of 17 residues. CDR1 is SGDLS and CDR2 is YYNGEE in the germline V gene. V dropped 4 bases and J dropped 8; count of bases not matched to a gene: 12. CDR3 sequence: CASSRGLAGAVGDEQFF. The CDR3 DNA reads as TGTGCCAGCAGCAGAGGACTAGCGGGAGCGGTTGGCGATGAGCAGTTCTTC.